These 9 T cell receptor beta chains came from one sample sequenced in a study of Ad26.COV2.S vaccination and SARS-CoV-2 variants. Repertoires were generated with immunoSEQ multiplex PCR, while TCRdb's copy carries only in-frame clones and drops some. The table includes over 110,000 clones, about nine tenths detected once. The material was peripheral blood, obtained after recovery from COVID-19. These receptors were collected from a human donor who had recovered from COVID-19.

This clone appeared a few times. CDR3 region: CASTTTGEFEKLFF. CDR3 sequence (DNA): TGTGCCAGCACCACGACAGGGGAGTTTGAAAAACTGTTTTTT. This sequence joins TRBV7-9 and TRBJ1-4; 8 bases line up with TRBD1. J lost 7 bases, V lost 7 bases, and 8 bases had no gene match. This CDR3 comprises 14 residues. CDR1 is SEHNR, CDR2 FQNEAQ, per germline (reference sequence).

CDR3 bases: TGCGCCAGCAGTGTTACGGCAGGGGAAAACTATGGCTACACCTTC. It yields the protein CASSVTAGENYGYTF. This sequence joins TRBV10-2 and TRBJ1-2; tentative D call: TRBD1 (6 bases). This CDR3 region has 15 residues. V was trimmed by 4 bases and J by 2 bases, leaving 14 bases between them. CDR1 is WSHSY and CDR2 is SAAADI in the germline V gene.

This chain connects TRBV7-9 to TRBJ2-3, with TRBD2 matching over 9 bases. V lost 2 bases and J lost 0; bases outside the gene matches: 9. CDR1 is SEHNR, CDR2 FQNEAQ, per germline (reference sequence). The CDR3 covers 18 residues. DNA of the CDR3: TGTGCCAGCAGCTTATCCGCGGGGGGGCCGGTTAGCACAGATACGCAGTATTTT. As protein: CASSLSAGGPVSTDTQYF.

The rearrangement joins TRBV6-6 to TRBJ1-5, with D unresolved. The V gene lost 8 bases and the J gene lost 7 bases, with 12 bases spanning the gap. CDR1 and CDR2 (germline): MNHNY, SVGAGI (reference sequence). The CDR3 has 12 residues. The CDR3 sequence is CASDDSWQPQHF. In nucleotides, the CDR3 is TGTGCCAGCGACGATTCCTGGCAGCCCCAGCATTTT.

Worth noting for this clone: Distinct nucleotide sequences in the sample also encode this CDR3. The rearrangement uses TRBV3-1 (or the pseudogene TRBV3-2) and TRBJ2-3, with 9 bases matching TRBD1. Trimming removed 4 bases from V and 1 base from J; junction bases left unmatched: 3. Germline V gene sequence: CDR1 LGHDT, CDR2 YNNKEL (reference sequence). The CDR3 covers 15 residues. CDR3 sequence (DNA): TGTGCCAGCAGCCGCGGACAGGGGCGCACAGATACGCAGTATTTT. Its translation: CASSRGQGRTDTQYF.

The chain carries TRBV6-5 and TRBJ2-1, with a weak D call TRBD2 (5 bases). The germline gives CDR1 MNHEY, CDR2 SVGAGI. V lost 4 bases and J lost 0, with 10 bases in between. This CDR3 has 15 amino acids. The CDR3 loop reads CASSSLGSSYNEQFF. The CDR3 DNA reads TGTGCCAGCAGTTCATTAGGGAGCTCCTACAATGAGCAGTTCTTC.

This clone was counted once. The chain combines TRBV5-1 with TRBJ2-1; D unresolved. The V gene lost 0 bases and the J gene lost 10 bases, with 5 bases spanning the gap. In germline, CDR1 is SGHRS, CDR2 YFSETQ. The CDR3 is 11 residues long. CDR3 protein: CASSLAGEQFF. In DNA form, the CDR3 reads TGCGCCAGCAGCTTGGCCGGGGAGCAGTTCTTC.

The rearrangement joins TRBV6-5 to TRBJ2-5; tentatively, D is TRBD1 (6 bases). Trimming pared 6 bases from V and 5 bases from J, leaving 16 bases between. This CDR3 comprises 14 residues. Germline-derived CDR1 and CDR2 are MNHEY and SVGAGI. CDR3 sequence (DNA): TGTGCCAGCAGGGTGGACAGTGCAGGGGAGACCCAGTACTTC. Protein product: CASRVDSAGETQYF.

The chain is built from TRBV6-5 and TRBJ2-1; D is tentatively TRBD1 or TRBD2 (6 bases each). V gave up 4 bases and J gave up 6 bases, with 10 bases separating them. From germline, CDR1 is MNHEY and CDR2 SVGAGI. This CDR3 has 13 residues. The DNA of the CDR3 is TGTGCCAGCAGTTTGTGGGGGGCCAATGAGCAGTTCTTC. Protein sequence: CASSLWGANEQFF.